The rows below give T cell receptor beta chains drawn from one sample of a study of blood T cell repertoires in COVID-19. Using immunoSEQ multiplex PCR, the repertoire was profiled, and TCRdb retains in-frame clones only, with some absent. The sample records about 280,000 clones, about 90% being singletons. Sequencing was done on a sample of PBMCs or T cells enriched from blood (not recorded which). These receptors came from a woman in her sixties who had recovered from COVID-19. Both conserved end residues are part of each CDR3. The order of the fields is D gene, V gene, clone size, J gene, CDR3 DNA, CDR3 protein. The D gene is left open where the match is weak. Rows give clone size only sometimes, using once, few, many, or a class for an expanded clone.

>-|TRBV13|-|TRBJ2-7
TGTGCCAGCGGGCAGGGTACCTCCTACGAGCAGTACTTC
CASGQGTSYEQYF
>-|TRBV7-9|once|TRBJ1-1
TGTGCCAGCAGCTGGGGGGAAGGGAACACTGAAGCTTTCTTT
CASSWGEGNTEAFF
>-|TRBV25-1|-|TRBJ1-1
TGTGCCAGCAGTGGTACAGGGAGCACTGAAGCTTTCTTT
CASSGTGSTEAFF
>TRBD1|TRBV19|-|TRBJ1-6
TGTGCCAGTAGTGCAACGGGACAGGGTCGGTCGGGTGGATCACCCCTCCACTTT
CASSATGQGRSGGSPLHF
>-|TRBV28|-|TRBJ1-1
TGTGCCAGCAGTTCTACAGGGATTAGGCACACTGAAGCTTTCTTT
CASSSTGIRHTEAFF
>-|TRBV7-9|-|TRBJ1-2
TGTGCCAGCAGCCCCAGCGGGCCCGAAGTATACTATGGCTACACCTTC
CASSPSGPEVYYGYTF
>-|TRBV15|-|TRBJ1-6
TGTGCCACCAGGGGGGGGAATAATTCACCCCTCCACTTT
CATRGGNNSPLHF
>-|TRBV4-1|-|TRBJ1-6
TGCGCCAGCAGCCAAGTCCTGTACTCCTATAATTCACCCCTCCACTTT
CASSQVLYSYNSPLHF
>-|TRBV7-9|once|TRBJ2-2
TGTGCCAGCAGCTCTTCGGGTGGGGGAGGCACCGGGGAGCTGTTTTTT
CASSSSGGGGTGELFF
>TRBD1|TRBV12-3/TRBV12-4|-|TRBJ1-1
TGTGCCAGCACCTCGGGACAGGGGGCAGGAGCTTTCTTT
CASTSGQGAGAFF
>-|TRBV5-1|once|TRBJ2-7
TGCGCCAGCAGCTTAGGGGACATCTCCTACGAGCAGTACTTC
CASSLGDISYEQYF
>-|TRBV11-3|-|TRBJ1-1
TGTGCCAGCAGCTTAGTGGCCGGGGTGAACACTGAAGCTTTCTTT
CASSLVAGVNTEAFF
>-|TRBV28|-|TRBJ2-5
TGTGCCAGCCGACGGAGGGAAGTGGAGACCCAGTACTTC
CASRRREVETQYF
>-|TRBV7-6|-|TRBJ1-1
TGTGCCAGCAGCTTAACTCGTCGCGCTGAAGCTTTCTTT
CASSLTRRAEAFF
>TRBD2|TRBV6-1|-|TRBJ2-3
TGTGCCAGCAGTGATAGCGGGAGTTGGATGGGTACAGATACGCAGTATTTT
CASSDSGSWMGTDTQYF
>-|TRBV7-2|-|TRBJ2-5
TGTGCCAGCAGCTCCTATGGACAGGGAGGGGAGACCCAGTACTTC
CASSSYGQGGETQYF
>TRBD1|TRBV2|once|TRBJ1-1
TGTGCCAGCACCGGACAGGGAAACACTGAAGCTTTCTTT
CASTGQGNTEAFF
>-|TRBV18|-|TRBJ2-7
TGTGCCAGCTCACCAGCGGCCAACTACGAGCAGTACTTC
CASSPAANYEQYF
>TRBD1|TRBV7-8|-|TRBJ1-5
TGTGCCAGCAGCTTCGACAGGGGGGACCAGCCCCAGCATTTT
CASSFDRGDQPQHF
>-|TRBV5-1|-|TRBJ1-1
TGCGCCAGCAGCTTGACAGGGCCGATGAACACTGAAGCTTTCTTT
CASSLTGPMNTEAFF
>TRBD1|TRBV2|-|TRBJ2-1
TGTGCCAGCAGTCGGACAGGGGCCTACAATGAGCAGTTCTTC
CASSRTGAYNEQFF
>-|TRBV27|-|TRBJ1-1
TGTGCCAGCTGGAAGGGAGGACCTCTAGGGCGCGCCGAAGCTTTCTTT
CASWKGGPLGRAEAFF
>-|TRBV9|-|TRBJ1-2
TGTGCCAGCAGCGTTGGGGGAGGGATCTATGGCTACACCTTC
CASSVGGGIYGYTF
>-|TRBV7-9|-|TRBJ1-1
TGTGCCAGCAGCTCCATACGGGAATGGCCTGAAGCTTTCTTT
CASSSIREWPEAFF
>-|TRBV28|-|TRBJ2-7
TGTGCCAGCAGTCCTAGCGTGTATCGGTCCTACGAGCAGTACTTC
CASSPSVYRSYEQYF
>-|TRBV2|-|TRBJ2-3
TGTGCCAGCAGCGAGTTTAGCGGCTCAGATACGCAGTATTTT
CASSEFSGSDTQYF
>-|TRBV28|-|TRBJ1-2
TGTGCCAGCAGCAGGCAAAACTATGGCTACACCTTC
CASSRQNYGYTF
>-|TRBV12-3/TRBV12-4|-|TRBJ2-2
TGTGCCAGCAGTTTCCGGGATACCGGGGAGCTGTTTTTT
CASSFRDTGELFF
>TRBD1|TRBV4-2|once|TRBJ1-2
TGTGCCAGCAGCCAAGGTCCCGGGACAGTTATGGGGGATAACTATGGCTACACCTTC
CASSQGPGTVMGDNYGYTF
>-|TRBV19|once|TRBJ2-3
TGTGCCAGTAGGAGCCTCGTTCGGGGGAGCACAGATACGCAGTATTTT
CASRSLVRGSTDTQYF
>-|TRBV6-6|few|TRBJ2-1
TGTGCCAGCAGCGCCGGAGTAAATGAGCAGTTCTTC
CASSAGVNEQFF
>-|TRBV9|-|TRBJ1-5
TGTGCCAGCAGCGTAGCGGGGGGCAGGCAGCCCCAGCATTTT
CASSVAGGRQPQHF
>TRBD1|TRBV5-1|-|TRBJ1-2
TGCGCCAGCAGACGATGGGACAGGGGTCGAAGGGGCTATGGCTACACCTTC
CASRRWDRGRRGYGYTF
>TRBD2|TRBV5-1|-|TRBJ2-3
TGCGCCAGCAGTCCGGGACTAGCGGGAGTAGCAGATACGCAGTATTTT
CASSPGLAGVADTQYF
>-|TRBV7-3|-|TRBJ2-2
TGTGCCAGCAGCTTAAGGAGGGAAAGTGGCACCGGGGAGCTGTTTTTT
CASSLRRESGTGELFF
>-|TRBV5-6|-|TRBJ1-1
TGTGCCAGCAGCCAGACAGGCCCCTATGGAGCTTTCTTT
CASSQTGPYGAFF
>TRBD1|TRBV9|-|TRBJ1-1
TGTGCCAGCAGCCAGGGGGACAGGCGCACTGAAGCTTTCTTT
CASSQGDRRTEAFF
>TRBD1|TRBV5-1|-|TRBJ1-4
TGCGCCAGCAGCTCCTCCGGGACAGGGGGCGGGAGTGAAAAACTGTTTTTT
CASSSSGTGGGSEKLFF
>-|TRBV3-1/TRBV3-2|-|TRBJ1-4
TGTGCCAGCAGCCAAGGCCCGCTATATAATGAAAAACTGTTTTTT
CASSQGPLYNEKLFF
>TRBD1|TRBV29-1|-|TRBJ2-7
TGCAGCGTTGGGACAGGGGACGAGCAGTACTTC
CSVGTGDEQYF
>TRBD2|TRBV6-5|-|TRBJ2-7
TGTGCCAGCGCTAGCGGGAGGGATTCGTACTTC
CASASGRDSYF
>-|TRBV9|-|TRBJ2-4
TGTGCCAGCAGCGTGGAAACAGGGCGGGACATTCAGTACTTC
CASSVETGRDIQYF
>TRBD1|TRBV11-2|-|TRBJ2-1
TGTGCCAGCAGCAAACTACCGGGACAGGCCAACAATGAGCAGTTCTTC
CASSKLPGQANNEQFF
>-|TRBV18|-|TRBJ1-1
TGTGCCAGCTCACCACCAATCCAAAACACTGAAGCTTTCTTT
CASSPPIQNTEAFF
>-|TRBV28|-|TRBJ1-3
TGTGCCAGCAGTTTAGGGCAGGCCTCTGGAAACACCATATATTTT
CASSLGQASGNTIYF
>TRBD2|TRBV4-2|-|TRBJ2-3
TGTGCCAGCAGCCCCCGAACTAGCGGGGGGGCAACAGATACGCAGTATTTT
CASSPRTSGGATDTQYF
>TRBD2|TRBV19|-|TRBJ2-7
TGTGCCAGTAGTAGACTAGCGGGAGAAGGCGAGCAGTACTTC
CASSRLAGEGEQYF
>TRBD1|TRBV19|few|TRBJ1-5
TGTGCCAGTTCCGGGACAGCGGGCAATCAGCCCCAGCATTTT
CASSGTAGNQPQHF
>-|TRBV9|-|TRBJ2-3
TGTGCCAGCAGCGTAGCTCTTACAGATACGCAGTATTTT
CASSVALTDTQYF
>-|TRBV9|-|TRBJ1-2
TGTGCCAGCAGCGTAGGGGGCGCTTCTGTCTATGGCTACACCTTC
CASSVGGASVYGYTF
>-|TRBV28|-|TRBJ1-2
TGTGCCAGCAGTTTGCCGCCAATAGAGCTTTATGGCTACACCTTC
CASSLPPIELYGYTF
>TRBD1|TRBV2|-|TRBJ2-6
TGTGCCAGCAGTGAAACAGGGGTGTCTGGGGCCAACGTCCTGACTTTC
CASSETGVSGANVLTF
>-|TRBV6-4|-|TRBJ2-6
TGTGCCAGCAGTGCGGAGTCTGGGGCCAACGTCCTGACTTTC
CASSAESGANVLTF
>TRBD1|TRBV4-1|-|TRBJ2-1
TGCGCCAGCAGCCTCCGGGACAGGGGCGAAGTACTAGCGAAAGATCGGCAGTTCTTC
CASSLRDRGEVLAKDRQFF
>-|TRBV14|-|TRBJ1-1
TGTGCCAGCAGCCCGATGGGGGGTAGGACTGAAGCTTTCTTT
CASSPMGGRTEAFF
>-|TRBV5-5|-|TRBJ1-1
TGTGCCAGCAGCCTCCTGGGGGGCACTGAAGCTTTCTTT
CASSLLGGTEAFF
>-|TRBV12-3/TRBV12-4|-|TRBJ1-2
TGTGCCAGCAGTTTCCCTCTCTATGGCTACACCTTC
CASSFPLYGYTF